Listed below are T cell receptor beta chains from one sample, sequenced in a study of cytomegalovirus exposure and HLA in healthy donors. Repertoires were generated with immunoSEQ multiplex PCR, while TCRdb's copy carries only in-frame clones and drops some. The data show under 110,000 clones, 60% to 80% seen once. Sequencing input: PBMCs. Receptors originate from a female donor in good health and CMV-seronegative. Both conserved end residues are part of each CDR3. D genes are given only for firm matches. Part of the rows lack a size; the others show once, few, many or a class for expanded clones.

v_call	j_call	clone_size	d_call	cdr3_aa	cdr3_nt
TRBV18	TRBJ1-1	NA	TRBD1	CASSPDRVRATEAFF	TGTGCCAGCTCACCGGACAGGGTTCGGGCCACTGAAGCTTTCTTT
TRBV10-3	TRBJ1-2	once	NA	CAISEGAQYGYTF	TGTGCCATCAGTGAGGGGGCCCAGTATGGCTACACCTTC
TRBV11-2	TRBJ2-5	few	NA	CASSLFGRDQETQYF	TGTGCCAGCAGCTTGTTTGGCAGGGACCAAGAGACCCAGTACTTC
TRBV19	TRBJ2-1	NA	NA	CASSMIGDSYNEQFF	TGTGCCAGTAGTATGATAGGGGACTCCTACAATGAGCAGTTCTTC
TRBV11-2	TRBJ1-3	many	NA	CASSLHSSSGNTIYF	TGTGCCAGCAGCTTACACAGTTCCTCTGGAAACACCATATATTTT
TRBV5-1	TRBJ1-2	NA	NA	CASSLGTSRVGGYTF	TGCGCCAGCAGCTTGGGAACAAGCAGGGTGGGTGGCTACACCTTC
TRBV5-5	TRBJ1-2	NA	NA	CASSLDRTRPNYGYTF	TGTGCCAGCAGCTTGGACAGGACGCGACCGAACTATGGCTACACCTTC
TRBV6-6	TRBJ2-1	NA	TRBD2	CASSWTSGSSYNEQFF	TGTGCCAGCAGCTGGACTAGCGGGAGCTCCTACAATGAGCAGTTCTTC
TRBV2	TRBJ2-7	NA	TRBD1	CASNDRDRGGHEQYF	TGTGCCAGCAACGATAGGGACAGGGGGGGCCACGAGCAGTACTTC
TRBV18	TRBJ1-1	NA	TRBD1	CASSLKGQGLAEAFF	TGTGCCAGCTCACTTAAAGGACAGGGGCTCGCTGAAGCTTTCTTT
TRBV15	TRBJ2-2	NA	NA	CATSRSGEVIGELFF	TGTGCCACCAGCAGATCGGGGGAGGTAATCGGGGAGCTGTTTTTT
TRBV7-2	TRBJ2-1	NA	TRBD2	CASSSLAGAGEQFF	TGTGCCAGCAGCTCCCTAGCGGGAGCGGGTGAGCAGTTCTTC
TRBV7-2	TRBJ2-7	NA	NA	CASSLESQYEQYF	TGTGCCAGCAGCTTAGAATCCCAGTACGAGCAGTACTTC
TRBV6-5	TRBJ2-4	NA	TRBD1	CASRGTGGASQYF	TGTGCCAGCAGGGGGACAGGGGGCGCGAGTCAGTACTTC
TRBV6-1	TRBJ2-3	NA	TRBD2	CASSEGWREKEYF	TGTGCCAGCAGTGAAGGGTGGCGGGAGAAGGAGTATTTT
TRBV28	TRBJ2-7	NA	NA	CASSNTGLVSYEQYF	TGTGCCAGCAGTAACACAGGGTTAGTCTCCTACGAGCAGTACTTC
TRBV28	TRBJ2-7	few	TRBD2	CASSSSRGLAGGVWEQYF	TGTGCCAGCAGTTCCTCCCGAGGACTAGCGGGAGGGGTTTGGGAGCAGTACTTC
TRBV19	TRBJ1-3	NA	NA	CASSIGVSSGNTIYF	TGTGCCAGTAGTATCGGGGTCTCCTCTGGAAACACCATATATTTT
TRBV7-9	TRBJ2-4	few	TRBD1	CASSGLTGGYIQYF	TGTGCCAGCAGCGGATTGACAGGGGGTTACATTCAGTACTTC
TRBV9	TRBJ2-7	once	TRBD2	CASSVSGGVGEQYF	TGTGCCAGCAGCGTTAGCGGGGGCGTAGGAGAGCAGTACTTC
TRBV7-9	TRBJ2-1	NA	NA	CASSRDRSSYNEQFF	TGTGCCAGCAGTAGAGACAGGAGCTCATACAATGAGCAGTTCTTC
TRBV7-8	TRBJ2-3	NA	NA	CASSSSTDTQYF	TGTGCCAGCAGCTCCTCCACAGATACGCAGTATTTT
TRBV29-1	TRBJ2-6	NA	TRBD2	CSVGGKREDLRANVLTF	TGCAGCGTTGGGGGGAAACGGGAGGACCTCCGGGCCAACGTCCTGACTTTC
TRBV28	TRBJ2-3	NA	NA	CASSLGGARTDTQYF	TGTGCCAGCAGTTTAGGGGGGGCTCGCACAGATACGCAGTATTTT
TRBV9	TRBJ1-6	NA	NA	CASSGRGGDSPLHF	TGTGCCAGCAGCGGCAGGGGTGGGGATTCACCCCTCCACTTT
TRBV19	TRBJ2-5	NA	NA	CASSFGQTQYF	TGTGCCAGTAGTTTTGGGCAGACCCAGTACTTC
TRBV5-1	TRBJ2-7	few	NA	CASSSSSYEQYF	TGCGCCAGCAGCTCCAGCTCCTACGAGCAGTACTTC
TRBV5-4	TRBJ2-1	NA	TRBD2	CASATGLAGAGASYNEQFF	TGTGCCAGCGCGACTGGACTAGCGGGAGCCGGCGCGTCCTACAATGAGCAGTTCTTC
TRBV6-5	TRBJ2-2	NA	TRBD2	CASRRKGGSTGELFF	TGTGCCAGCAGGAGGAAGGGAGGGAGCACCGGGGAGCTGTTTTTT
TRBV5-4	TRBJ1-2	NA	NA	CASSYRTAPYGYTF	TGTGCCAGCAGCTATCGGACAGCCCCCTATGGCTACACCTTC
TRBV5-1	TRBJ2-3	NA	NA	CASSQTDTQYF	TGCGCCAGCAGCCAAACAGATACGCAGTATTTT
TRBV5-1	TRBJ2-7	NA	NA	CASSLGRGHTSAYEQYF	TGCGCCAGCAGCTTGGGTCGTGGACATACAAGCGCCTACGAGCAGTACTTC
TRBV7-2	TRBJ1-2	NA	TRBD1	CASGTGTEHGYTF	TGTGCCAGTGGTACCGGGACAGAGCACGGCTACACCTTC
TRBV11-2	TRBJ1-1	NA	NA	CASSPPGRDTEAFF	TGTGCCAGCAGCCCTCCTGGGAGGGACACTGAAGCTTTCTTT
TRBV5-1	TRBJ2-7	NA	NA	CASSLEGVEQYF	TGCGCCAGCAGCTTGGAAGGGGTCGAGCAGTACTTC
TRBV19	TRBJ2-1	NA	TRBD1	CASSTDRGRLNEQFF	TGTGCCAGTAGTACTGACAGGGGCCGACTCAATGAGCAGTTCTTC
TRBV9	TRBJ2-3	NA	TRBD1	CASSPRTGDTDTQYF	TGTGCCAGCAGCCCGCGGACAGGGGACACAGATACGCAGTATTTT
TRBV7-2	TRBJ1-1	NA	NA	CASSPMGMNTEAFF	TGTGCCAGCAGCCCCATGGGCATGAACACTGAAGCTTTCTTT
TRBV30	TRBJ2-5	NA	NA	CAWSLGSGVRRDTQYF	TGTGCCTGGAGTCTCGGTAGCGGAGTTCGGCGGGATACCCAGTACTTC
TRBV18	TRBJ1-3	NA	NA	CASSPWGGSPSGNTIYF	TGTGCCAGCTCACCCTGGGGAGGGTCGCCCTCTGGAAACACCATATATTTT
TRBV7-9	TRBJ2-7	few	NA	CASSLGPGIDEQYF	TGTGCCAGCAGCTTAGGCCCGGGAATCGACGAGCAGTACTTC
TRBV7-2	TRBJ1-2	NA	NA	CASSLAVGRDYGYTF	TGTGCCAGCAGCTTAGCGGTGGGGCGTGACTATGGCTACACCTTC
TRBV6-1	TRBJ2-5	NA	TRBD2	CASSETSGSETQYF	TGTGCCAGCAGTGAGACTAGCGGGTCAGAGACCCAGTACTTC
TRBV7-9	TRBJ2-7	NA	NA	CASSLAVGLYEQYF	TGTGCCAGCAGCTTAGCTGTGGGCCTCTACGAGCAGTACTTC